This T cell receptor (beta chain) originates from a study of human T cells and chemical hapten exposure. Overall study context: Variability of per-sample TCR yields stemmed mainly from small differences in pooled library volume. Overall study findings and caveats: Sensitization with DPC brought no change to TCRs above 1 in 1000 in frequency.

The library labeled individual cDNA molecules by adding unique molecular identifiers to them. Original methodology: Per sample, the median was around 100,000 TCRs, with values from 23,224 to 690,600. A single record per CDR3 protein comes from TCRdb applying MiXCR to the reads. The V and J calls reflect TCRdb's pipeline rather than the authors' work. Of about 120,000 distinct CDR3 sequences detected, over 6.5% appear once; the ten largest clones hold approximately 1.5%. This clonotype has a handful of counts. Its antigen is unknown. The V gene's germline CDR1 is MNHEY and CDR2 SVGAGI. This CDR3 region has 19 residues. The V gene end was trimmed by 4 bases and the J gene end by 2 bases; junction bases not matched to a gene: 14. The authors' total RNA extraction used unfractionated whole blood.

The chain links TRBV6-5 to TRBJ2-7; TRBD2 matches at 13 bases. Sequencing used whole blood. This clonotype was obtained from a human donor in good health. Some clones in this sample may be carry-over from other donors' samples. CDR3 in amino acids: CASSLTGLAGRQGPYEQYF. CDR3 DNA: TGTGCCAGCAGTTTGACGGGACTAGCGGGACGGCAAGGCCCCTACGAGCAGTACTTC.